The present entry profiles one TCR beta chain with its context. Its antigen is not yet known. One base away there is no much larger clone; base qualities are not given. The collaborating institutions used their own protocols to collect whole blood in K2EDTA tubes. For TCRbeta analysis, collaborators shipped samples in one of three forms: frozen whole blood, isolated PBMCs, or DNA extracted from either of those sample types. The sample originates from a study of blood T cell repertoires in COVID-19 (TCRdb year 2020). Regarding the research as a whole: The collaborator samples originated in the United States, Italy and Spain and spanned the acute and convalescent phases of COVID-19. The prospective study material was composed of cDNA or gDNA derived from T cells, B-cell-depleted T cells, or PBMCs. Subjects who had been exposed to COVID-19, were actively infected with it, or had recovered from it provided the deeply sampled blood TCRbeta repertoires that made up the dataset. The repertoires were released in a freely available public database intended as a resource for research on the immune response to SARS-CoV-2. The samples were drawn from the first 160 participants of the ongoing ImmuneRACE study and from about 1,200 subjects provided by 6 global collaborators. The sample metadata nearly always contained a de-identified subject ID, COVID-19 status, age in years and sex. Where HLA class I and class II types were available, the types were taken from metadata supplied by the sample provider, not from assay-based typing.

Findings and caveats that apply to the study as a whole: Clinical and demographic metadata were provided uncurated, with the amount varying by source and participant.

The immunoSEQ Assay, a bias-controlled multiplex PCR, was used to amplify TCRbeta CDR3 regions from genomic DNA. As for the authors' bioinformatics: The number of nucleated cells in each sample was estimated by amplification of reference gene primers within the assay. To quantify the absolute abundance of each unique TCRbeta CDR3 rearrangement, sequence reads were collapsed and filtered. Productive Simpson clonality was computed per sample as the square root of Simpson's diversity index over productive rearrangements. TCRdb obtained this table from immuneACCESS and retained in-frame rearrangements with V and J assigned. These tables miss some clones; where compared with another copy, unresolved V genes account for less than half of the shortfall, and the remainder is unexplained. Clone size and V and J calls were adopted from that table, with D and trimming inferred from the DNA. The table for this sample lists 85,000 to 120,000 clones; 71% of them were counted only once. More than 0.8% of the sample comes from the top ten.

Sequenced: peripheral blood. This receptor was taken from a human donor with acute or convalescent COVID-19. The donor label of this sample is uncertain.

For the CDR3, the sequence is CASSRDSGSPLHF. The nucleotide sequence is given as TGTGCCAGCAGCCGGGACTCGGGCTCACCCCTCCACTTT. The chain couples TRBV12-3 or TRBV12-4 to TRBJ1-6; the D region possibly corresponds to TRBD1 (5 bases align). Reading from cysteine to phenylalanine, the CDR3 counts 13 amino acids. The retained sequence is limited to the CDR3, 39 bases, with the frame set at the first base. V drops 6 bases and J drops 10 bases, leaving 13 bases in between.